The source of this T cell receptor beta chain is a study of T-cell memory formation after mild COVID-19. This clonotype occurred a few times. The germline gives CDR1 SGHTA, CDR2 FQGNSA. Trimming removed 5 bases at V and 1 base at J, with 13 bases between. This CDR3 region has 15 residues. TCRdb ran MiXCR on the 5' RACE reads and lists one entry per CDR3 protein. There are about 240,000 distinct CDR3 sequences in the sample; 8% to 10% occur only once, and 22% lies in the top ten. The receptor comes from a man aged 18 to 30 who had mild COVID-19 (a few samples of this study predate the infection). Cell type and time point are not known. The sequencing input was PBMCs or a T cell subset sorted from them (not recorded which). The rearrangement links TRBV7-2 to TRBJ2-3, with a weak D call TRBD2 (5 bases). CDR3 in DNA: TGTGCCAGCAGCCCCGGACTCGATCGCACAGATACGCAGTATTTT. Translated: CASSPGLDRTDTQYF.